Following are 20 T cell receptor beta chains from one sample sequenced in a study of PD-L1 blockade in urothelial cancer. Time point of the sample: pretreatment peripheral blood. Measured with immunoSEQ multiplex PCR; TCRdb has only the in-frame clones, and not every one. The repertoire holds 70,000 to 90,000 clones, with about 83% as singletons. The input for sequencing was PBMCs, taken around atezolizumab (anti-PD-L1) treatment. These receptors all come from a man aged 55 to 70 with urothelial cancer.

As for this clone: The sample carries other DNA sequences with the same CDR3. The V and J genes are TRBV4-1 and TRBJ1-5; 8 bases map to TRBD1. The CDR3 loop spans 16 amino acids. With V trimmed by 0 bases and J by 1 base, 2 bases remained unmatched. CDR1 MGHRA and CDR2 YSYEKL come from the germline V gene. The CDR3 region has the DNA TGCGCCAGCAGCCAAGACGGGACAGGCAGCAATCAGCCCCAGCATTTT. It codes for CASSQDGTGSNQPQHF.

The chain uses TRBV5-6 and TRBJ2-7; TRBD2 aligns across 9 bases. The junction had 6 bases not matched to a gene; V was cut back by 5 bases and J by 9 bases. The CDR3 sequence is 12 residues long. Germline V gives CDR1 SGHDT, CDR2 YYEEEE. The CDR3 sequence is CASRSRTSVQYF. CDR3 coding DNA: TGTGCCAGCAGATCTAGGACTAGCGTGCAGTACTTC. Full variable domain (remainder filled in from reference TRBV5-6 and TRBJ2-7): DAGVTQSPTHLIKTRGQQVTLRCSPKSGHDTVSWYQQALGQGPQFIFQYYEEEERQRGNFPDRFSGHQFPNYSSELNVNALLLGDSALYLCASRSRTSVQYFGPGTRLTVT.

The chain uses TRBV1 and TRBJ1-4. TRBV1 is a listed pseudogene. This CDR3 is 16 amino acids long. The CDR3 reads CTSSQDRAATREKLFF. The CDR3 nucleotides read TGCACCAGCAGCCAAGATCGAGCGGCCACGCGTGAAAAACTGTTTTTT.

The CDR3 sequence is CASSTGLGGADTQYF. The CDR3 nucleotides are TGTGCCAGCAGCACCGGACTAGGTGGCGCAGATACGCAGTATTTT. The chain is built from TRBV6-5 and TRBJ2-3; 7 bases align to TRBD2. Germline lookup yields CDR1 MNHEY and CDR2 SVGAGI. The CDR3 is 15 residues long. The V and J ends lost 6 bases and 4 bases, in that order; junction bases with no gene match: 10.

The V gene is TRBV2, the J gene TRBJ2-4; 7 bases are a match to TRBD1. Germline-derived CDR1 and CDR2 are SNHLY and FYNNEI. The CDR3 runs to 17 residues. Unmatched junction bases numbered 9, after V lost 2 bases and J lost 2 bases. This CDR3 is CASSEREGGLSKNIQYF. DNA for the CDR3: TGTGCCAGCAGTGAAAGGGAAGGGGGCCTATCCAAAAACATTCAGTACTTC. Based on the CDR3 plus reference TRBV2 and TRBJ2-4, the full variable domain is EPEVTQTPSHQVTQMGQEVILRCVPISNHLYFYWYRQILGQKVEFLVSFYNNEISEKSEIFDDQFSVERPDGSNFTLKIRSTKLEDSAMYFCASSEREGGLSKNIQYFGAGTRLSVL.

The gene calls are TRBV27 and TRBJ2-7; 7 bases are a match to TRBD1. Germline loops: CDR1 MNHEY, CDR2 SMNVEV (reference sequence). The CDR3 runs to 14 residues. J gave up 2 bases and V 6 bases, and 7 bases lay outside the gene matches. The CDR3 here is CASRLTGTAYEQYF. DNA for the CDR3: TGTGCCAGCAGATTGACCGGGACAGCCTACGAGCAGTACTTC.

V and J are TRBV4-1 and TRBJ2-7; TRBD1 aligns across 7 bases. Germline CDR1 is MGHRA and CDR2 is YSYEKL. Unmatched junction bases numbered 6, after V lost 1 base and J lost 0 bases. The CDR3 covers 16 residues. The CDR3 nucleotides are TGCGCCAGCAGCCAAGTGGGAAGGGGGCTCTCCTACGAGCAGTACTTC. Amino acid sequence: CASSQVGRGLSYEQYF.

CDR3 sequence reads: CAWSVLTEKVTVGSQHF. CDR3 DNA: TGTGCCTGGAGTGTACTGACAGAGAAGGTAACGGTGGGTTCACAGCATTTT. This sequence joins TRBV30 and TRBJ1-5; TRBD1 is a possible D gene (5 bases). The CDR3 is 17 amino acids. V lost 0 bases to trimming and J lost 13 bases, with 28 bases between them. From germline, CDR1 is GTSNPN and CDR2 SVGIG (reference sequence).

The CDR3: CASSYSSMVAGETQYF. The CDR3 DNA follows: TGTGCCAGCAGTTACTCGAGTATGGTAGCTGGAGAGACCCAGTACTTC. The V and J genes are TRBV6-5 and TRBJ2-5; D uncertain. Trimming took 0 bases from V and 4 from J, leaving 15 bases between them. The CDR3 consists of 16 residues. Germline CDR1 MNHEY, CDR2 SVGAGI.

The chain has TRBV18 and TRBJ2-2; no definite D call. CDR3 length: 14 amino acids. The germline V and J ends were trimmed by 1 base and 4 bases, with 7 bases remaining between them. Per germline, CDR1 KGHSH and CDR2 LQKENI. The CDR3 DNA reads as TGTGCCAGCTCACCACTTGTCAGCACCGGGGAGCTGTTTTTT. Protein: CASSPLVSTGELFF.

Note on this clone: Germline and junction disagree at one end, which may indicate a read error. The chain uses TRBV7-7 and TRBJ2-3; 7 nucleotides match TRBD2. The CDR3 length is 16 residues. Germline V gene lookup returns CDR1 SSHAT and CDR2 FNYEAQ (reference sequence). DNA of the CDR3: TGTGCTAGCAGCCCAGTCAGGGAGGGTGGCACAGATACGCAGTATTTT. It is translated as CASSPVREGGTDTQYF.

This clone was detected a few times. J is TRBJ2-2 and V is TRBV18, with unresolved D. Per the germline V gene, CDR1 is KGHSH and CDR2 is LQKENI. V lost 6 bases to trimming and J lost 0 bases, with 11 bases between them. CDR3 length equals 15 residues. For the CDR3, the DNA is TGTGCCAGCTCTCGTAGTAGATCGAACACCGGGGAGCTGTTTTTT. This codes for CASSRSRSNTGELFF.

CDR3 region: CASSPISHGGEQYF. DNA for the CDR3: TGTGCCAGCTCACCAATCTCGCACGGGGGGGAGCAGTACTTC. The chain has TRBV18 and TRBJ2-7; 7 bases are shared with TRBD2. J lost 7 bases, V lost 2 bases, and 8 bases had no gene match. Germline V gene data show CDR1 as KGHSH and CDR2 as LQKENI. The CDR3 contains 14 residues.

V and J are TRBV7-9 and TRBJ1-5, with TRBD1 matching over 10 bases. Germline-derived CDR1 and CDR2 are SEHNR and FQNEAQ (reference sequence). CDR3 length equals 14 residues. J was trimmed by 6 bases and V by 5 bases; bases with no gene match: 4. This chain's CDR3 is CASSETGGGQPQHF. The CDR3 DNA is TGTGCCAGCAGCGAGACAGGGGGCGGTCAGCCCCAGCATTTT.

The chain links TRBV5-1 to TRBJ2-3; D is unresolved. Germline V gene lookup returns CDR1 SGHRS and CDR2 YFSETQ. V was cut by 4 bases and J by 2 bases, with 14 bases left in between. This CDR3 comprises 15 residues. CDR3 DNA sequence: TGCGCCAGCAGCCCCCCGACACTTAACACAGATACGCAGTATTTT. It yields the protein CASSPPTLNTDTQYF.

The chain is built from TRBV28 and TRBJ2-7, with 8 bases identical to TRBD2. CDR3 length equals 15 residues. CDR1 is MDHEN and CDR2 is SYDVKM in the germline V gene. With 3 bases clipped from V and 6 bases from J, the junction kept 10 bases outside the gene matches. The CDR3, as DNA: TGTGCCAGCAGTTTGGGGGGTAGCGGGATTTCCGAGCAGTACTTC. Translating gives CASSLGGSGISEQYF.

CDR3 sequence: CASSSRRGREQYF. The CDR3 DNA is TGTGCCAGCAGTTCCCGGAGGGGTAGGGAGCAGTACTTC. The chain employs TRBV27 and TRBJ2-7, with TRBD2 as a possible D gene (6 bases). The CDR3 consists of 13 residues. The germline V gene encodes CDR1 MNHEY and CDR2 SMNVEV (reference sequence). V was trimmed by 4 bases and J by 7 bases, leaving 14 bases between them.

This rearrangement joins TRBV18 to TRBJ2-7, with a tentative D call TRBD1 (5 bases). The CDR3 extends over 16 amino acids. Germline V gene sequence: CDR1 KGHSH, CDR2 LQKENI. Trimming removed 2 bases from V and 0 bases from J, with 14 bases in between. CDR3 residues: CASSPSTGLSSYEQYF. In DNA, the CDR3 is TGTGCCAGCTCACCATCCACAGGCCTGTCCTCCTACGAGCAGTACTTC.

This clone appeared once. This chain uses TRBV6-1 with TRBJ1-4, with TRBD1 identical over 9 bases. Trimming cost V 5 bases and J 5 bases; bases outside gene matches: 3. CDR3 length: 14 amino acids. The germline CDR1 and CDR2 sequences are MNHNS and SASEGT. The CDR3 DNA reads TGTGCCAGCAGTACCGGGACAGGGAATGAAAAACTGTTTTTT. It translates to CASSTGTGNEKLFF.

The chain carries TRBV9 and TRBJ1-2; possibly TRBD1 for D (5 bases). The CDR3 runs 14 residues. V gave up 0 bases and J gave up 3 bases, with 9 bases separating them. Germline V gives CDR1 SGDLS, CDR2 YYNGEE. This chain's CDR3 is CASSVEGVDYGYTF. In DNA form, the CDR3 reads TGTGCCAGCAGCGTAGAAGGGGTCGACTATGGCTACACCTTC.